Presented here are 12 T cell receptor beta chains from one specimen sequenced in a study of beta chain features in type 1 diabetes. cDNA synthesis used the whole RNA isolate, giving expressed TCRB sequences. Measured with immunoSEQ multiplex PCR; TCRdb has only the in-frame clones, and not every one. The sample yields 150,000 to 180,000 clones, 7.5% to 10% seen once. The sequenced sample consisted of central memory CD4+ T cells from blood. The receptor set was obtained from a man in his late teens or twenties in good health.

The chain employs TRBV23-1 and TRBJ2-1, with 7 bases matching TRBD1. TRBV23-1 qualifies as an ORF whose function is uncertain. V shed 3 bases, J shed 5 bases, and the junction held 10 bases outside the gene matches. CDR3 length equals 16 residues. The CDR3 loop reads CASSQYRDRINNEQFF. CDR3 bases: TGCGCCAGCAGTCAGTACCGGGACAGAATTAACAATGAGCAGTTCTTC.

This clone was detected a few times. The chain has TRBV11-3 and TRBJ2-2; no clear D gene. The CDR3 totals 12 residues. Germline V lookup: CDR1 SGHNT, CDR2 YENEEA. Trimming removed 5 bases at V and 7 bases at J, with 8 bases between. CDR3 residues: CASSAQIGELFF. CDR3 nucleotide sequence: TGTGCCAGCAGCGCCCAGATCGGGGAGCTGTTTTTT.

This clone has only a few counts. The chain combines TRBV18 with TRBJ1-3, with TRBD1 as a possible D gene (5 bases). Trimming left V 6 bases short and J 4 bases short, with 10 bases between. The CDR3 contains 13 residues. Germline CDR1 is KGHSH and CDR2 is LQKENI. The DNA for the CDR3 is TGTGCCAGCTCCCCGGACATAGGAAACACCATATATTTT. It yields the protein CASSPDIGNTIYF.

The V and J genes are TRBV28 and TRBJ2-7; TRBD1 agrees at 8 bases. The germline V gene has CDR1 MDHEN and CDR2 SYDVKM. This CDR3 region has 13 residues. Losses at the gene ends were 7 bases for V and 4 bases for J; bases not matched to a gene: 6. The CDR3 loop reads CASTKQGGYEQYF. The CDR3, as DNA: TGTGCCAGCACGAAACAGGGGGGTTACGAGCAGTACTTC.

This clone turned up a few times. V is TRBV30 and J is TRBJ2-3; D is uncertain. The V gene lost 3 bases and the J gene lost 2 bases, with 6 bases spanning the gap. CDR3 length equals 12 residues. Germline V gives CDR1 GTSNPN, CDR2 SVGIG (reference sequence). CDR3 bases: TGTGCCTGGAGCGGTACCACAGATACGCAGTATTTT. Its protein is CAWSGTTDTQYF.

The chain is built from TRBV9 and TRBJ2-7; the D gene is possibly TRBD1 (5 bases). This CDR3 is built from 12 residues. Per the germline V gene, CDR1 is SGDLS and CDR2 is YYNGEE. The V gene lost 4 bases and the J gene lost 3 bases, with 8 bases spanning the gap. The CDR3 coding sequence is TGTGCCAGCAGCCCGGACAACTACGAGCAGTACTTC. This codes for CASSPDNYEQYF.

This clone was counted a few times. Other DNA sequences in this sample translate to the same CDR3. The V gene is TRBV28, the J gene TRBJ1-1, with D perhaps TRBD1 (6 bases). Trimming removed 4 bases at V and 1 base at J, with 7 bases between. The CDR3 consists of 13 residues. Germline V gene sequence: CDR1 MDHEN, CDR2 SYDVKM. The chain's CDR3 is CASSSTGNTEAFF. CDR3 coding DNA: TGTGCCAGCAGTTCGACAGGGAACACTGAAGCTTTCTTT.

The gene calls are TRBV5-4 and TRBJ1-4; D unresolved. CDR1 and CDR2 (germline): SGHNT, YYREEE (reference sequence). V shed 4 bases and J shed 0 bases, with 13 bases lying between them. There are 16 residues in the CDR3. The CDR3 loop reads CASSPGGSPTNEKLFF. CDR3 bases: TGTGCCAGCAGCCCGGGAGGCAGCCCAACTAATGAAAAACTGTTTTTT.

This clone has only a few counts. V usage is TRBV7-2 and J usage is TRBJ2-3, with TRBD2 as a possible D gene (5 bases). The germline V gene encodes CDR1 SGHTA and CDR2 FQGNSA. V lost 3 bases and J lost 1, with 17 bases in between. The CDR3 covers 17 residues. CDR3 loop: CASSFWLGLEGTDTQYF. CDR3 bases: TGTGCCAGCAGCTTTTGGCTGGGCCTGGAGGGCACAGATACGCAGTATTTT.

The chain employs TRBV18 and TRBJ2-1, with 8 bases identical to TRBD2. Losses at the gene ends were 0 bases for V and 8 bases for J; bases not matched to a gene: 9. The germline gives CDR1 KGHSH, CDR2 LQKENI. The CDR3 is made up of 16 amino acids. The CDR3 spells CASSPPGTRSFYEQFF. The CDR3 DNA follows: TGTGCCAGCTCACCACCGGGGACTAGATCATTTTATGAGCAGTTCTTC.

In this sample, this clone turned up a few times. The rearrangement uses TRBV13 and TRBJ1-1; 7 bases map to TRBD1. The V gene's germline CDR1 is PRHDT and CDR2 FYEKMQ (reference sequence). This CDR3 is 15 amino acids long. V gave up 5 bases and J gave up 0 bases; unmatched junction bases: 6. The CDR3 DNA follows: TGTGCCAGCAGCCTAAACAGGGGCTTGAACACTGAAGCTTTCTTT. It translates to CASSLNRGLNTEAFF.

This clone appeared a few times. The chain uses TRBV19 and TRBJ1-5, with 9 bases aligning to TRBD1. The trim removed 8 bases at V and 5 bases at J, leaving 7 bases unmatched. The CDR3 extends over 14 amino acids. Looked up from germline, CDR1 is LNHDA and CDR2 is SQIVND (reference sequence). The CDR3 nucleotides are TGTGCCAGTGCGAAACAGGGGGCTTATCAGCCCCAGCATTTT. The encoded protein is CASAKQGAYQPQHF. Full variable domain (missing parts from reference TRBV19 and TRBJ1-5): DGGITQSPKYLFRKEGQNVTLSCEQNLNHDAMYWYRQDPGQGLRLIYYSQIVNDFQKGDIAEGYSVSREKKESFPLTVTSAQKNPTAFYLCASAKQGAYQPQHFGDGTRLSIL.